This T cell receptor (beta chain) comes out of a study of blood T cell repertoires in COVID-19. Study at large: Samples came from the United States, Italy and Spain, spanning acute and convalescent COVID-19. PBMCs, B-cell-depleted T cells, or T cells were the source of the cDNA or gDNA that made up the material.

V lost 0 bases and J 2 bases, leaving 17 bases between the germline ends. Germline V gives CDR1 SGHAT, CDR2 FQNNGV. The CDR3 covers 18 residues. In the source study's methods: Using reference gene primer amplification, nucleated cell counts were estimated. Profiling relied on immunoSEQ multiplex PCR, and the TCRdb table lists in-frame clones only, not all of them. V, J and clone size were drawn from that table, and D and trimming were deduced from the DNA. The table has around 70,000 clones, approximately 80% seen once. This sequence originates from a human donor in a cohort sampled during active COVID-19. The chain has TRBV11-2 and TRBJ2-1; D remains unclear. The sequencing sample was made of peripheral blood. CDR3 region: CASSLDERGRSAYNEQFF. The CDR3 DNA follows: TGTGCCAGCAGCTTAGATGAGCGTGGTCGGAGCGCCTACAATGAGCAGTTCTTC.